This T cell receptor beta chain was sequenced in a study of T cells in Graves' hyperthyroidism and ophthalmopathy. General study findings and limits: The model's output predicted ophthalmopathy at a median of roughly 6 months prior to onset.

The CDR3 has 14 amino acids. Germline values: CDR1 SEHNR, CDR2 FQNEAQ (reference sequence). The V end lost 3 bases, the J end lost 4 bases, and 9 bases lay between the germline ends. In its sample, this clonotype was seen many times. Its antigen is undetermined. RNA transcripts were the template for amplifying TCR beta CDR3 regions. When the TCR CDR3 underwent first-round RT-PCR, the HTBI primer set was used. TCRdb reanalysed the multiplex PCR reads using MiXCR and keeps one entry per CDR3 protein. The sample lists hundreds of thousands of distinct CDR3 sequences; just under 45% were seen once. The sequencing input was peripheral blood or thyroid tissue (not recorded which). This rearrangement joins TRBV7-9 to TRBJ1-4; D unclear. This TCR was recovered from an adult man with Graves' disease, either hyperthyroidism or ophthalmopathy (not recorded which). CDR3 sequence (DNA): TGTGCCAGCAGCTTGCGAGACAATAATGAAAAACTGTTTTTT. It translates to CASSLRDNNEKLFF.